These 4 T cell receptor beta chains came from one sample sequenced in a study of blood T cell repertoires in COVID-19. Generated by immunoSEQ multiplex PCR, the TCRdb table keeps only in-frame clones and is missing some. The sample lists about 330,000 clones; 87% were seen once. Sequenced: PBMCs or T cells enriched from blood (not recorded which). These receptors all come from a woman aged 25 to 39 who had recovered from COVID-19.

The chain uses TRBV5-5 and TRBJ2-7, with no clear D. This CDR3 region has 12 residues. The germline V gene encodes CDR1 SGHKS and CDR2 YYEKEE (reference sequence). V was shortened by 2 bases and J by 4 bases, with 7 bases between the two germline ends. This chain's CDR3 is CASSLNRYEQYF. CDR3 bases: TGTGCCAGCAGCTTAAACAGATACGAGCAGTACTTC.

This clone was seen a single time. The chain uses TRBV4-1 and TRBJ1-3, with D possibly TRBD1 on 5 matching bases. The V and J ends lost 0 bases and 9 bases respectively, with 9 bases between them. CDR1 is MGHRA, CDR2 YSYEKL, per germline. CDR3 length: 13 residues. CDR3 coding DNA: TGCGCCAGCAGCCAAGACCAGGGAGGCACCATATATTTT. It encodes CASSQDQGGTIYF.

The chain joins TRBV7-2 to TRBJ2-1; 9 bases align to TRBD2. Per germline, CDR1 SGHTA and CDR2 FQGNSA. CDR3 length: 15 residues. V trimming: 8 bases; J trimming: 7 bases; junction bases outside the gene matches: 12. DNA of the CDR3: TGTGCCAGCCGAGGATTTGCGGGGGGGCGGAATGAGCAGTTCTTC. Its translation: CASRGFAGGRNEQFF. The full variable domain, in which reference TRBV7-2 and TRBJ2-1 provide the parts outside the CDR3, is GAGVSQSPSNKVTEKGKDVELRCDPISGHTALYWYRQSLGQGLEFLIYFQGNSAPDKSGLPSDRFSAERTGGSVSTLTIQRTQQEDSAVYLCASRGFAGGRNEQFFGPGTRLTVL.

The V gene is TRBV5-1, the J gene TRBJ2-7; TRBD1 matches at 11 bases. Germline-derived CDR1 and CDR2 are SGHRS and YFSETQ. The CDR3 totals 15 residues. V shed 5 bases and J 0 bases; nucleotides not matched to a gene: 4. The CDR3 region has the DNA TGCGCCAGCAGATCCGGGACAGGGGGCTCCTACGAGCAGTACTTC. Amino acids: CASRSGTGGSYEQYF.